These 30 T cell receptor beta chains share one sample of origin, sequenced in a study of blood T cell repertoires in COVID-19. Profiled with immunoSEQ multiplex PCR; TCRdb holds only in-frame clones, not every one. The repertoire holds roughly 120,000 clones, with 90% as singletons. The specimen was peripheral blood. Receptors were obtained from a man aged 50 to 59 with active COVID-19.

The chain combines TRBV19 with TRBJ2-5, with TRBD1 matching over 9 bases. The V segment lost 9 bases and the J segment 7 bases; nucleotides outside the gene matches: 6. Germline assignment: CDR1 LNHDA and CDR2 SQIVND (reference sequence). The CDR3 consists of 12 residues. The CDR3: CASAGQGTTQYF. CDR3 in DNA: TGTGCCAGCGCGGGACAGGGAACGACCCAGTACTTC.

This clone came up once. This chain links TRBV3-1 (or the pseudogene TRBV3-2) with TRBJ2-5; D is undetermined. The V gene's germline CDR1 is LGHDT and CDR2 YNNKEL (reference sequence). The V end lost 0 bases, the J end lost 13 bases, and 15 bases lay between the germline ends. The CDR3 loop spans 13 amino acids. Here the CDR3 DNA reads TGTGCCAGCAGCCAAGAGCTCAAACCTATTAGGTACTTC. It translates to CASSQELKPIRYF.

The chain carries TRBV10-3 and TRBJ1-1; no clear D. From germline, CDR1 is ENHRY and CDR2 SYGVKD. CDR3 length: 16 amino acids. V lost 0 bases and J 1 base, leaving 12 bases between the germline ends. In DNA form, the CDR3 reads TGTGCCATCAGTGAGTCGATCGGTTATCGGAACACTGAAGCTTTCTTT. It is translated as CAISESIGYRNTEAFF.

The V call is TRBV7-8, the J call TRBJ1-6, with no clear D. The V end was cut by 1 base, the J end by 10 bases, with 14 bases between. The germline CDR1 and CDR2 sequences are SGHVS and FQNEAQ. The CDR3 has 15 residues. The CDR3 bases are TGTGCCAGCAGCTTAGTAGCGGGAATAAGCTCACCCCTCCACTTT. Protein sequence: CASSLVAGISSPLHF.

This clone has a single count. The CDR3 region has the DNA TGTGCCAGCAGCGTAGGAGGGGGGGGCCTCTCCGAGCAGTACTTC. Protein: CASSVGGGGLSEQYF. The chain combines TRBV9 with TRBJ2-7; maybe TRBD2 (7 bases). Germline V gives CDR1 SGDLS, CDR2 YYNGEE. The CDR3 loop spans 15 amino acids. The V end lost 0 bases, the J end lost 6 bases, and 16 bases lay between the germline ends. Based on the CDR3 plus reference TRBV9 and TRBJ2-7, the full variable domain is DSGVTQTPKHLITATGQRVTLRCSPRSGDLSVYWYQQSLDQGLQFLIQYYNGEERAKGNILERFSAQQFPDLHSELNLSSLELGDSALYFCASSVGGGGLSEQYFGPGTRLTVT.

V and J are TRBV11-1 and TRBJ2-1, with 8 bases aligning to TRBD2. CDR1 is SGHAT, CDR2 FQDESV, per germline (reference sequence). The length of the CDR3 is 14 residues. Trimming cost V 6 bases and J 4 bases; bases outside gene matches: 5. CDR3 coding DNA: TGTGCCAGCAGGGGAGCGGGGGATTACAATGAGCAGTTCTTC. Translated, it gives CASRGAGDYNEQFF. Full variable domain (missing parts from reference TRBV11-1 and TRBJ2-1): EAEVAQSPRYKITEKSQAVAFWCDPISGHATLYWYRQILGQGPELLVQFQDESVVDDSQLPKDRFSAERLKGVDSTLKIQPAELGDSAMYLCASRGAGDYNEQFFGPGTRLTVL.

This chain connects TRBV7-2 to TRBJ2-3; 14 bases match TRBD2. Germline CDR1 is SGHTA and CDR2 is FQGNSA. The CDR3 consists of 18 residues. Unmatched junction bases numbered 7, after V lost 2 bases and J lost 3 bases. CDR3 loop: CASSLYSGTSGRTDTQYF. For the CDR3, the DNA is TGTGCCAGCAGCTTATACTCCGGGACTAGCGGGAGAACAGATACGCAGTATTTT. The full variable domain, completed using reference TRBV7-2 and TRBJ2-3, is GAGVSQSPSNKVTEKGKDVELRCDPISGHTALYWYRQSLGQGLEFLIYFQGNSAPDKSGLPSDRFSAERTGGSVSTLTIQRTQQEDSAVYLCASSLYSGTSGRTDTQYFGPGTRLTVL.

The genes are TRBV10-2 and TRBJ1-1; TRBD1 is a possible D gene (5 bases). CDR1 is WSHSY and CDR2 is SAAADI in the germline V gene. The CDR3 runs to 15 residues. V shed 2 bases and J shed 1 base, with 11 bases lying between them. This CDR3 is CASSEPSQGNTEAFF. CDR3 DNA sequence: TGCGCCAGCAGTGAGCCTTCGCAGGGGAACACTGAAGCTTTCTTT.

The rearrangement uses TRBV5-1 and TRBJ2-5; 12 bases agree with TRBD1. The germline gives CDR1 SGHRS, CDR2 YFSETQ. There are 16 residues in the CDR3. The junction had 6 bases not matched to a gene; V was cut back by 1 base and J by 5 bases. The CDR3 protein is CASSLPLGTGGETQYF. Here the CDR3 DNA reads TGCGCCAGCAGCTTGCCCTTGGGGACAGGGGGCGAGACCCAGTACTTC.

The V call is TRBV12-5, the J call TRBJ2-7, with D possibly TRBD1 on 6 matching bases. This CDR3 has 14 residues. Germline V lookup: CDR1 LGHNT, CDR2 FRNRAP. V shed 6 bases and J shed 0 bases, with 12 bases lying between them. The CDR3: CASGSGQPSYEQYF. The CDR3 DNA reads as TGTGCTAGTGGATCTGGACAGCCCTCCTACGAGCAGTACTTC.

The V call is TRBV7-3, the J call TRBJ2-2; possible D gene TRBD1, 6 bases. CDR1 and CDR2 (germline): SGHTA, FQGTGA. This CDR3 has 14 residues. Trimming took off 4 bases at V and 4 bases at J, with 10 bases between the two ends. This CDR3 is CASSSQGSTGELFF. The CDR3, as DNA: TGTGCCAGCAGCTCACAGGGTTCCACCGGGGAGCTGTTTTTT.

CDR3 coding DNA: TGTGCCAGCAGCCAAGACGGGGGGCGGAACACCATATATTTT. Its translation: CASSQDGGRNTIYF. The chain joins TRBV3-1 (or the pseudogene TRBV3-2) to TRBJ1-3, with D perhaps TRBD1 (6 bases). Germline lookup yields CDR1 LGHDT and CDR2 YNNKEL (reference sequence). The CDR3 runs 14 residues. Between the trimmed V and J ends, which lost 0 bases and 7 bases, there was a span of 10 bases.

The V call is TRBV15, the J call TRBJ1-6; D ambiguous. The V gene lost 0 bases and the J gene lost 9 bases, with 9 bases spanning the gap. The germline gives CDR1 LNHNV, CDR2 YYDKDF (reference sequence). The CDR3 is 14 amino acids. The CDR3, as DNA: TGTGCCACCAGCAGAGATGGGCAGATTTCACCCCTCCACTTT. The encoded protein is CATSRDGQISPLHF.

This chain connects TRBV10-3 to TRBJ2-5; 9 nucleotides line up with TRBD2. Per germline, CDR1 ENHRY and CDR2 SYGVKD. The CDR3 consists of 14 residues. V shed 6 bases, J shed 3 bases, and the junction held 5 bases outside the gene matches. CDR3 in DNA: TGTGCCATCAGGAGCGGGGGGCCCGAAGAGACCCAGTACTTC. Amino acids: CAIRSGGPEETQYF.

The chain carries TRBV19 and TRBJ1-1, with 7 bases fitting TRBD1. The germline V gene encodes CDR1 LNHDA and CDR2 SQIVND (reference sequence). CDR3 size: 11 residues. V was clipped by 5 bases and J by 11 bases; unmatched bases: 5. CDR3 sequence reads: CASSDRASAFF. CDR3 DNA sequence: TGTGCCAGTAGTGACAGGGCGTCGGCTTTCTTT.

This clone was seen only a few times. J is TRBJ1-3 and V is TRBV7-8; no clear D gene. The CDR3 covers 12 residues. V was trimmed by 2 bases and J by 6 bases, leaving 5 bases between them. From germline, CDR1 is SGHVS and CDR2 FQNEAQ. In nucleotides, the CDR3 is TGTGCCAGCAGCTTAAGCTCAAACACCATATATTTT. Translation gives CASSLSSNTIYF.

The V and J genes are TRBV5-6 and TRBJ1-4; a possible D gene is TRBD1 (5 bases). This CDR3 is built from 15 residues. V dropped 2 bases and J dropped 5 bases, with 13 bases sitting between them. CDR1 is SGHDT and CDR2 is YYEEEE in the germline V gene. The CDR3 is CASSFLGGQNEKLFF. CDR3 nucleotides: TGTGCCAGCAGCTTTTTGGGGGGTCAGAATGAAAAACTGTTTTTT.

The chain is built from TRBV18 and TRBJ1-1; 7 bases align to TRBD1. This CDR3 has 17 amino acids. Germline lookup yields CDR1 KGHSH and CDR2 LQKENI. The V gene end was trimmed by 6 bases and the J gene end by 0 bases; junction bases not matched to a gene: 13. The CDR3 DNA is TGTGCCAGCTCCTACCGGGAAGGGGGCACGCTGAACACTGAAGCTTTCTTT. Translating it yields CASSYREGGTLNTEAFF.

The chain joins TRBV6-5 to TRBJ1-4; possible D gene TRBD1, 6 bases. The CDR3 length is 15 residues. The germline gives CDR1 MNHEY, CDR2 SVGAGI. With 5 bases removed from V and 4 bases from J, the gap between germline ends came to 14 bases. In DNA, the CDR3 is TGTGCCAGCAGTATAACAGGGCAAAATAATGAAAAACTGTTTTTT. Encoded protein: CASSITGQNNEKLFF.

The chain is built from TRBV27 and TRBJ1-1; D might be TRBD1 (5 bases). The CDR3 length is 11 residues. Germline CDR1 reads MNHEY; CDR2 reads SMNVEV (reference sequence). Trimming pared 8 bases from V and 5 bases from J, leaving 9 bases between. CDR3 region: CASWGRTEAFF. CDR3 in DNA: TGTGCCAGCTGGGGGAGGACTGAAGCTTTCTTT.

The rearrangement uses TRBV5-1 and TRBJ2-3; 8 bases fit TRBD1. Germline assignment: CDR1 SGHRS and CDR2 YFSETQ. The CDR3 runs to 16 residues. The junction had 8 bases not matched to a gene; V was cut back by 2 bases and J by 3 bases. CDR3 nucleotide sequence: TGCGCCAGCAGCTTAGGGCGACAGGGGATAACAGATACGCAGTATTTT. Its translation is CASSLGRQGITDTQYF.

J is TRBJ1-6 and V is TRBV29-1, with 7 nucleotides matching TRBD1. V lost 6 bases and J lost 10; bases outside the gene matches: 9. Looked up from germline, CDR1 is SQVTM and CDR2 is ANQGSEA. The CDR3 extends over 13 amino acids. This chain's CDR3 is CSVGWDRTSPLHF. The CDR3 nucleotides read TGCAGCGTCGGCTGGGACAGAACCTCACCCCTCCACTTT.

The chain uses TRBV30 and TRBJ1-1; D is possibly TRBD1 (6 bases). V was cut by 8 bases and J by 3 bases, with 10 bases left in between. The CDR3 runs 11 residues. CDR1 is GTSNPN and CDR2 is SVGIG in the germline V gene (reference sequence). The CDR3 sequence: CAGNRDTEAFF. Here the CDR3 DNA reads TGTGCCGGCAACAGGGACACTGAAGCTTTCTTT.

V usage is TRBV5-4 and J usage is TRBJ2-3, with 9 bases fitting TRBD1. CDR1 is SGHNT, CDR2 YYREEE, per germline (reference sequence). The CDR3 extends over 16 amino acids. V lost 5 bases and J lost 3; bases outside the gene matches: 10. The CDR3 DNA follows: TGTGCCAGCAGACGGTCCGGGACAGGGAGAACAGATACGCAGTATTTT. Amino acid sequence: CASRRSGTGRTDTQYF.

The chain carries TRBV3-1 (or the pseudogene TRBV3-2) and TRBJ2-1, with a possible D match to TRBD1 (6 bases). The CDR3 has 13 amino acids. Germline values: CDR1 LGHDT, CDR2 YNNKEL (reference sequence). V was cut by 4 bases and J by 15 bases, with 19 bases left in between. The CDR3 spells CASSPFGTPSLFF. In DNA, the CDR3 is TGTGCCAGCAGCCCATTCGGGACACCAAGTCTGTTCTTC.

V usage is TRBV3-1 (or the pseudogene TRBV3-2) and J usage is TRBJ2-5; D ambiguous. The CDR3 has 15 amino acids. Trimming cost V 4 bases and J 1 base, with 13 bases left between them. The V gene's germline CDR1 is LGHDT and CDR2 YNNKEL (reference sequence). CDR3 protein: CASSRAGGGQETQYF. The CDR3 DNA follows: TGTGCCAGCAGCCGCGCCGGTGGCGGCCAAGAGACCCAGTACTTC.

V usage is TRBV28 and J usage is TRBJ2-7, with 7 bases that match TRBD1. CDR1 is MDHEN and CDR2 is SYDVKM in the germline V gene. The CDR3 spans 15 residues. V was pared by 4 bases and J by 0 bases, with 6 bases of the junction left unmatched. Written as DNA, the CDR3 is TGTGCCAGCAGTTCCGGGACAGCTTACTCCTACGAGCAGTACTTC. Protein sequence: CASSSGTAYSYEQYF.

The genes are TRBV5-4 and TRBJ2-2; 7 bases agree with TRBD1. The V gene end was trimmed by 2 bases and the J gene end by 6 bases; junction bases not matched to a gene: 1. The germline V gene encodes CDR1 SGHNT and CDR2 YYREEE (reference sequence). This CDR3 is 13 amino acids long. This CDR3 is CASSLGGPGELFF. In DNA form, the CDR3 reads TGTGCCAGCAGCTTAGGGGGCCCCGGGGAGCTGTTTTTT.

The chain has TRBV29-1 and TRBJ2-5, with TRBD2 as a possible D gene (6 bases). The germline gives CDR1 SQVTM, CDR2 ANQGSEA. The germline V and J ends were trimmed by 3 bases and 5 bases, with 13 bases remaining between them. The CDR3 has 13 residues. The CDR3, as DNA: TGCAGCGTTGATGGAGGGTTCCGGGAGACCCAGTACTTC. Translation: CSVDGGFRETQYF. The whole variable domain, remainder taken from reference TRBV29-1 and TRBJ2-5, is SAVISQKPSRDICQRGTSLTIQCQVDSQVTMMFWYRQQPGQSLTLIATANQGSEATYESGFVIDKFPISRPNLTFSTLTVSNMSPEDSSIYLCSVDGGFRETQYFGPGTRLLVL.

The chain employs TRBV7-9 and TRBJ1-5, with 8 bases aligning to TRBD1. The CDR3 runs to 14 residues. V lost 5 bases and J lost 4; bases outside the gene matches: 4. Germline CDR1 SEHNR, CDR2 FQNEAQ (reference sequence). The CDR3 coding sequence is TGTGCCAGCAGCCCGGGACAGGAAAATCAGCCCCAGCATTTT. Protein: CASSPGQENQPQHF.